The 27 T cell receptor beta chains presented below share a single source sample, sequenced in a study of blood T cell repertoires in COVID-19. Sequencing used immunoSEQ multiplex PCR; TCRdb keeps in-frame clones, though not all of them. Among about 230,000 clones listed, approximately 87% were seen once. The source material was peripheral blood. All receptors derive from a woman in her seventies with active or convalescent COVID-19.

V usage is TRBV6-2 or TRBV6-3 and J usage is TRBJ1-2; the match to TRBD1 covers 7 bases. This CDR3 is 17 amino acids long. Germline lookup yields CDR1 MNHEY and CDR2 SVGEGT. J gave up 4 bases and V 4 bases, and 15 bases lay outside the gene matches. In DNA form, the CDR3 reads TGTGCCAGCAGTTTCCGGGACAGACTACTTTTGTTCTATGGCTACACCTTC. As protein: CASSFRDRLLLFYGYTF.

The CDR3, as DNA: TGTGCCTGGATAATTGTAGGAACAGTGTATAGCAATCAGCCCCAGCATTTT. This gives the protein CAWIIVGTVYSNQPQHF. The chain has TRBV30 and TRBJ1-5; D gene unclear. Germline V gene data show CDR1 as GTSNPN and CDR2 as SVGIG (reference sequence). The CDR3 is made up of 17 amino acids. Trimming stripped 4 bases from V and 0 bases from J, with 19 bases between.

The CDR3 region is CASSSASASTDTQYF. CDR3 sequence (DNA): TGTGCCAGCTCATCCGCTAGCGCTAGCACAGATACGCAGTATTTT. J is TRBJ2-3 and V is TRBV18, with D perhaps TRBD2 (6 bases). Germline loops: CDR1 KGHSH, CDR2 LQKENI. The CDR3 covers 15 residues. V was trimmed by 5 bases and J by 0 bases, leaving 12 bases between them.

This rearrangement joins TRBV28 to TRBJ2-3; D is possibly TRBD2 (7 bases). The CDR3 totals 15 residues. Germline V gene sequence: CDR1 MDHEN, CDR2 SYDVKM. The ends were cut back, 5 bases at V and 2 bases at J, with 14 bases in the middle. The CDR3 DNA is TGTGCCAGCAGTCTTGGGGGGGGCACCACAGATACGCAGTATTTT. Protein sequence: CASSLGGGTTDTQYF.

The chain is built from TRBV29-1 and TRBJ1-5; unclear D gene. Germline lookup yields CDR1 SQVTM and CDR2 ANQGSEA. This CDR3 has 14 amino acids. V gave up 4 bases and J gave up 4 bases, with 14 bases separating them. The CDR3 region has the DNA TGCAGCGTTGGGGGTTCCGGGAGGAATCAGCCCCAGCATTTT. This gives the protein CSVGGSGRNQPQHF.

This clone appeared once. The chain has TRBV30 and TRBJ1-2; the match to TRBD1 covers 7 bases. The CDR3 has 12 amino acids. The germline V gene encodes CDR1 GTSNPN and CDR2 SVGIG (reference sequence). The CDR3 DNA sequence: TGTGCTTGTCCACAGGGGCCGGATGGCTACACCTTC. Its translation is CACPQGPDGYTF.

This chain uses TRBV6-6 with TRBJ2-3; D remains unclear. Trimming cost V 1 base and J 6 bases, with 8 bases left between them. Germline lookup yields CDR1 MNHNY and CDR2 SVGAGI (reference sequence). The CDR3 consists of 13 residues. In DNA form, the CDR3 reads TGTGCCAGCAGTTACTGGCCCGGGGATACGCAGTATTTT. This codes for CASSYWPGDTQYF.

The chain links TRBV5-4 to TRBJ2-5; D is ambiguous. Germline assignment: CDR1 SGHNT and CDR2 YYREEE (reference sequence). This CDR3 has 14 amino acids. The ends were cut back, 0 bases at V and 2 bases at J, with 8 bases in the middle. DNA for the CDR3: TGTGCCAGCAGCTTGGTGGCTCGACAAGAGACCCAGTACTTC. Translating gives CASSLVARQETQYF.

This clone appeared a single time. The gene calls are TRBV7-8 and TRBJ2-1, with 7 bases fitting TRBD1. V was clipped by 5 bases and J by 15 bases; unmatched bases: 10. From germline, CDR1 is SGHVS and CDR2 FQNEAQ. This CDR3 has 12 amino acids. For the CDR3, the DNA is TGTGCCAGCAGCCCACAGGGGTGGGCCCCGTTCTTC. It specifies CASSPQGWAPFF. The variable domain in full, with the rest retrieved from reference TRBV7-8 and TRBJ2-1, is GAGVSQSPRYKVAKRGQDVALRCDPISGHVSLFWYQQALGQGPEFLTYFQNEAQLDKSGLPSDRFFAERPEGSVSTLKIQRTQQEDSAVYLCASSPQGWAPFFGPGTRLTVL.

The chain carries TRBV10-2 and TRBJ1-1, with 7 bases matching TRBD1. V shed 6 bases, J shed 4 bases, and the junction held 8 bases outside the gene matches. The CDR3 length is 14 residues. Germline values: CDR1 WSHSY, CDR2 SAAADI. The CDR3 reads CASRMTGMGTEAFF. The DNA of the CDR3 is TGCGCCAGCAGGATGACAGGGATGGGCACTGAAGCTTTCTTT.

The chain joins TRBV3-1 (or the pseudogene TRBV3-2) to TRBJ2-2, with a tentative D call TRBD2 (6 bases). CDR3 length: 14 amino acids. V was cut by 3 bases and J by 6 bases, with 11 bases left in between. The germline gives CDR1 LGHDT, CDR2 YNNKEL (reference sequence). The CDR3 nucleotides read TGTGCCAGCAGCCAGCCATGGGGGGCCGGGGAGCTGTTTTTT. This encodes CASSQPWGAGELFF.

The V and J genes are TRBV7-9 and TRBJ2-5, with TRBD1 as a possible D gene (5 bases). This CDR3 region has 15 residues. Trimming removed 5 bases from V and 5 bases from J, with 18 bases in between. Germline CDR1 and CDR2: SEHNR and FQNEAQ (reference sequence). Here the CDR3 reads CASSPRQGRAETQYF. DNA of the CDR3: TGTGCCAGCAGCCCAAGGCAGGGTCGAGCGGAGACCCAGTACTTC.

This chain uses TRBV27 with TRBJ1-6, with 9 bases lining up with TRBD1. The V and J ends lost 5 bases and 7 bases, in that order; junction bases with no gene match: 15. The CDR3 is made up of 18 amino acids. Per germline, CDR1 MNHEY and CDR2 SMNVEV (reference sequence). The CDR3 DNA follows: TGTGCCAGCAGTCCCGGGACAGGGATGTCCCCGGGAAATTCACCCCTCCACTTT. Translated, it gives CASSPGTGMSPGNSPLHF.

The V and J genes are TRBV14 and TRBJ1-2, with D maybe TRBD1 (6 bases). Germline CDR1 SGHDN, CDR2 FVKESK. The CDR3 covers 15 residues. The ends were cut back, 4 bases at V and 8 bases at J, with 20 bases in the middle. CDR3 in amino acids: CASSPRPAGDNGYTF. The CDR3, as DNA: TGTGCCAGCAGCCCCCGCCCGGCAGGGGACAACGGCTACACCTTC.

The chain joins TRBV5-4 to TRBJ2-3; the D gene is possibly TRBD2 (6 bases). In germline, CDR1 is SGHNT, CDR2 YYREEE (reference sequence). V was cut by 3 bases and J by 3 bases, with 11 bases left in between. The CDR3 runs to 14 residues. The CDR3 DNA sequence: TGTGCCAGCAGCTACGGGGGTCAGACAGATACGCAGTATTTT. This translates into CASSYGGQTDTQYF.

The chain couples TRBV5-1 to TRBJ1-1; D remains unclear. The germline V and J ends were trimmed by 5 bases and 3 bases, with 11 bases remaining between them. From germline, CDR1 is SGHRS and CDR2 YFSETQ. The CDR3 covers 13 residues. CDR3 sequence (DNA): TGCGCCAGCAGAAGGCAGAGGGACACTGAAGCTTTCTTT. This gives the protein CASRRQRDTEAFF. Variable domain in full (rest from reference TRBV5-1 and TRBJ1-1): KAGVTQTPRYLIKTRGQQVTLSCSPISGHRSVSWYQQTPGQGLQFLFEYFSETQRNKGNFPGRFSGRQFSNSRSEMNVSTLELGDSALYLCASRRQRDTEAFFGQGTRLTVV.

The chain joins TRBV9 to TRBJ1-2; 10 nucleotides line up with TRBD1. The ends lost 2 bases at V and 4 bases at J; junction bases unmatched: 5. The CDR3 is 15 amino acids. CDR1 SGDLS and CDR2 YYNGEE come from the germline V gene. Here the CDR3 DNA reads TGTGCCAGCAGCGTCGGACAGGGGGAACTCTATGGCTACACCTTC. Translated: CASSVGQGELYGYTF.

The chain links TRBV5-1 to TRBJ1-1; D might be TRBD1 (6 bases). This CDR3 contains 14 residues. The ends were cut back, 3 bases at V and 1 base at J, with 10 bases in the middle. Germline-derived CDR1 and CDR2 are SGHRS and YFSETQ. The CDR3 sequence is CASSWLQGNTEAFF. In DNA, the CDR3 is TGCGCCAGCAGCTGGTTACAGGGGAACACTGAAGCTTTCTTT.

CDR3 nucleotide sequence: TGCGCCAGCAGCTCGGGGGACAGATTCTCCTACGAGCAGTACTTC. It encodes CASSSGDRFSYEQYF. The V call is TRBV5-1, the J call TRBJ2-7, with D perhaps TRBD1 (7 bases). The CDR3 is 15 residues long. CDR1 and CDR2 (germline): SGHRS, YFSETQ. Trimming shortened V by 3 bases and J by 0 bases, and 13 bases separated the two germline ends.

The CDR3 sequence is CASSYGSGDPDTQYF. Here the CDR3 DNA reads TGTGCCAGCAGTTACGGGTCGGGGGACCCAGATACGCAGTATTTT. The V and J genes are TRBV6-2 or TRBV6-3 and TRBJ2-3, with D possibly being TRBD2 (6 bases). CDR3 length equals 15 residues. Trimming pared 2 bases from V and 4 bases from J, leaving 13 bases between. CDR1 is MNHEY and CDR2 is SVGEGT in the germline V gene.

The rearrangement joins TRBV15 to TRBJ1-2, with TRBD1 identical over 7 bases. The V and J ends lost 1 base and 8 bases, in that order; junction bases with no gene match: 10. CDR3 length: 15 amino acids. The V gene's germline CDR1 is LNHNV and CDR2 YYDKDF (reference sequence). The chain's CDR3 is CATSRASTGISGYTF. In DNA form, the CDR3 reads TGTGCCACCAGCAGAGCCTCGACAGGGATAAGCGGCTACACCTTC.

The J gene is TRBJ1-2, the V gene TRBV18, with 7 bases fitting TRBD1. This CDR3 region has 13 residues. J lost 4 bases, V lost 4 bases, and 3 bases had no gene match. CDR1 KGHSH and CDR2 LQKENI come from the germline V gene. CDR3 region: CASSQDRTYGYTF. The CDR3 nucleotides read TGTGCCAGCTCACAGGACAGGACCTATGGCTACACCTTC.

The genes are TRBV2 and TRBJ1-6; the match to TRBD1 covers 9 bases. Germline CDR1 SNHLY, CDR2 FYNNEI. The V segment lost 7 bases and the J segment 8 bases; nucleotides outside the gene matches: 3. The CDR3 is 13 residues long. The CDR3 protein is CASMRTGDSPLHF. DNA for the CDR3: TGTGCCAGCATGAGGACAGGGGATTCACCCCTCCACTTT.

This chain joins TRBV3-1 (or the pseudogene TRBV3-2) and TRBJ2-3; 9 nucleotides align to TRBD1. The CDR3 loop spans 15 amino acids. Per germline, CDR1 LGHDT and CDR2 YNNKEL (reference sequence). J gave up 4 bases and V 6 bases, and 8 bases lay outside the gene matches. Here the CDR3 reads CASSLQGALPDTQYF. The CDR3 nucleotides are TGTGCCAGCAGTCTACAGGGGGCGCTTCCAGATACGCAGTATTTT.

This clone has a handful of counts. DNA for the CDR3: TGTGCCAGCAGTTTATACGGGGATGGACAGGGGACCTATGGCTACACCTTC. As protein: CASSLYGDGQGTYGYTF. The V and J genes are TRBV27 and TRBJ1-2; 9 bases fit TRBD1. Germline loops: CDR1 MNHEY, CDR2 SMNVEV (reference sequence). This CDR3 comprises 17 residues. The trim removed 1 base at V and 4 bases at J, leaving 10 bases unmatched.

This clone appeared a single time. This chain connects TRBV20-1 to TRBJ2-7, with 15 nucleotides matching TRBD2. Trimming removed 3 bases from V and 2 bases from J; junction bases left unmatched: 11. The CDR3 spans 18 residues. In germline, CDR1 is DFQATT, CDR2 SNEGSKA (reference sequence). This CDR3 reads CSASEMGLAGGRTYEQYF. The CDR3, as DNA: TGCAGTGCTAGTGAGATGGGACTAGCGGGAGGTAGGACCTACGAGCAGTACTTC.

The CDR3 DNA reads as TGTGCCAGCAGTTACTTGCCAGAGAACACTGAAGCTTTCTTT. Translating it yields CASSYLPENTEAFF. The chain joins TRBV6-6 to TRBJ1-1; D gene uncertain. The CDR3 is made up of 14 amino acids. Trimming stripped 1 base from V and 1 base from J, with 7 bases between. Germline-derived CDR1 and CDR2 are MNHNY and SVGAGI (reference sequence).